This T cell receptor beta chain was recovered during a study of T cell responses to AZD1222 COVID-19 vaccine (dated by TCRdb to the early 2020s). A note on the overall study: A total of approximately 250 trial participants underwent TCR sequencing, of whom roughly 210 had received two doses of AZD1222 and 26 had received two doses of the MenACWY control vaccine. Trial participants were enrolled by age into 18-55, 56-69 and 70-plus year subgroups, with roughly 160, 29 and 62 TCR-sequenced participants respectively.

V loses 3 bases of germline sequence and J loses 4 bases, and the interval between the two ends is 13 bases. There are 16 amino acids in the CDR3, from cysteine to phenylalanine inclusive. Here the CDR3 DNA is all that survives: 48 bases in frame from base 1. CDR1 MDHEN and CDR2 SYDVKM are derived from the germline V gene. About this clone: Its antigen target is currently unknown. The sample holds no much larger clone one base away, and base qualities are not on file.

Study-wide conclusions, independent of this receptor: Participants were mostly white British, with more females than males. The authors suggested clonal diversity may have been underestimated. The 56-69-year group was small, and its depth increase did not reach significance, likely because of low power. Spike-specific TCR breadth and depth rose significantly after two AZD1222 doses compared with day 0 and with MenACWY recipients. Conclusions about previously exposed vaccinees are limited, since just a handful of AZD1222 recipients were seropositive for SARS-CoV-2 at baseline. Epitopes outside the regions mutated in the B.1.351 and B.1.1.7 variants were reportedly recognized by nearly half of the unique spike-specific TCRs. Because no samples from the day 14 peak response were available, repertoires could be characterized only after the peak T cell response. The whole spike protein was spanned by vaccine-associated CD4 TCRs, and dominant responses were seen in regions 160-218 and 743-854.

The time point label on this specimen signifies: about 28 days (+/-7) after the second vaccine dose. AZD1222 recipients given second doses at about 4 weeks or at about 12 weeks were pooled, since spike-specific TCR depth and breadth were not found to differ between the two schedules. The vaccinee samples were drawn from two UK trials, COV001 and COV002, one of which was a single-blind randomized controlled phase 2/3 trial testing AZD1222 (ChAdOx1 nCoV-19) in healthy adults. For TCRbeta chain sequencing, PBMC samples from trial participants were taken at day 0 and at day 28 after the second dose. The CDR3 regions of human TCRbeta chains were analyzed by immunosequencing. The published analysis was carried out like this. Repertoire TCRs were checked for matches against a reference library of SARS-CoV-2-specific TCRs that had been generated using the MIRA antigen-specificity platform. Breadth was defined as the fraction of unique TCRs that were SARS-CoV-2-associated, and depth was defined as the fraction of total T cells that were SARS-CoV-2-associated. Using the MIRA data, each spike-specific TCR was assigned both to the spike region to which the TCR was reactive and to a CD4 or CD8 class. Log10-transformed breadth and depth values were compared by one-way ANOVA with Sidak's multiple comparisons tests. This immuneACCESS table, as held by TCRdb, lists in-frame sequences with V and J called but not all clones. Of the missing ones, under half trace to an unresolved V gene in checked studies; the others have no known cause. Clone size and the V and J calls come from that table; the DNA yielded D and trimming. This sample has roughly 270,000 clones in its table, and 94% of those were observed once. Jointly, the top ten make up less than 0.65% of the sample.

This chain joins TRBV28 to TRBJ1-6, and TRBD1 may be the D gene, going by 5 matching bases. The sequence was collected from an adult who received the AZD1222 COVID-19 vaccine. Specimen: peripheral blood, collected 28 days after the second AZD1222 dose. The CDR3 region has the sequence CASSFDGDGYNSPLHF. The DNA sequence is TGTGCCAGCAGTTTTGATGGGGACGGGTATAATTCACCCCTCCACTTT.